The 14 T cell receptor beta chains below all came from one sample that was sequenced in a study of T-cell reconstitution after alpha-beta-depleted transplantation in children. Library preparation (for TCRbeta) was performed with unique molecular identifiers. MiXCR was run by TCRdb on the PCR reads, yielding one entry per CDR3 protein. The data show around 490,000 distinct CDR3 sequences, with 10% to 12% seen just once and less than 15% held by the top ten. Sequenced here: PBMCs, mostly from graft donor cells, sampled 180 days after TCRalphabeta/CD19-depleted stem cell transplant. All receptors come from a female patient aged 2-10 years who had a stem cell transplant for aplastic anemia, so the T cells may come from the graft donor.

The chain uses TRBV12-3 or TRBV12-4 and TRBJ1-2; tentatively, D is TRBD1 (6 bases). The CDR3 is made up of 13 amino acids. The V and J ends lost 3 bases and 8 bases respectively, with 13 bases between them. CDR3 sequence (DNA): TGTGCCAGCAGTTTCGACGGGGGCGACGGCTACACCTTC. It is translated as CASSFDGGDGYTF.

The chain links TRBV6-5 to TRBJ1-2; TRBD1 aligns across 7 bases. Per germline, CDR1 MNHEY and CDR2 SVGAGI. The J segment lost 7 bases and the V segment lost 5 bases, leaving 4 bases of the junction unmatched. This CDR3 has 12 amino acids. CDR3 region: CASSNPGGGYTF. In nucleotides, the CDR3 is TGTGCCAGCAGTAATCCAGGGGGTGGCTACACCTTC.

This clonotype came up many times. The chain links TRBV7-2 to TRBJ1-2; possibly TRBD1 for D (6 bases). The ends were cut back, 1 base at V and 8 bases at J, with 17 bases in the middle. The CDR3 extends over 15 amino acids. Germline-derived CDR1 and CDR2 are SGHTA and FQGNSA. DNA of the CDR3: TGTGCCAGCAGCTTAGGAGGGGGAAGACTTCGGGGCTACACCTTC. This gives the protein CASSLGGGRLRGYTF.

This clonotype has only a few counts. The chain recombines TRBV28 with TRBJ2-4, with D possibly matching TRBD1 (6 bases). Trimming took off 6 bases at V and 1 base at J, with 10 bases between the two ends. CDR3 length: 14 residues. Germline-derived CDR1 and CDR2 are MDHEN and SYDVKM. The CDR3 protein is CASRQGSAKNIQYF. The CDR3 nucleotides are TGTGCCAGCAGGCAGGGGTCTGCCAAAAACATTCAGTACTTC.

This chain links TRBV5-6 with TRBJ2-4; maybe TRBD2 (5 bases). The CDR3 has 16 residues. Trimming stripped 2 bases from V and 1 base from J, with 13 bases between. Germline V gene data show CDR1 as SGHDT and CDR2 as YYEEEE. This CDR3 is CASSFTGKPAKNIQYF. In nucleotides, the CDR3 is TGTGCCAGCAGCTTTACGGGGAAACCCGCCAAAAACATTCAGTACTTC.

The table lists this clonotype with a few counts. V gene TRBV24-1 combines with J gene TRBJ1-5; D remains ambiguous. Germline assignment: CDR1 KGHDR and CDR2 SFDVKD. The CDR3 has 14 amino acids. Deletions cut 3 bases from V and 3 bases from J, with 8 bases between. Written as DNA, the CDR3 is TGTGCCACCAGTGATAAACAGAACAATCAGCCCCAGCATTTT. This codes for CATSDKQNNQPQHF.

The genes are TRBV2 and TRBJ1-3; D remains ambiguous. CDR3 length: 14 amino acids. The germline V and J ends were trimmed by 8 bases and 10 bases, with 21 bases remaining between them. CDR1 and CDR2 from the germline V gene are SNHLY and FYNNEI. The CDR3 sequence is CASGQSGIANTIYF. The CDR3 DNA is TGTGCCAGCGGCCAATCTGGGATCGCAAATACCATATATTTT.

A few counts support this clonotype. V and J are TRBV5-1 and TRBJ2-5, with 7 positions matching TRBD2. Germline loops: CDR1 SGHRS, CDR2 YFSETQ. The CDR3 consists of 17 residues. V shed 0 bases and J 4 bases; nucleotides not matched to a gene: 12. The CDR3 nucleotides read TGCGCCAGCAGCTTGGTCCACGGGCCGCGGGAGACAGAGACCCAGTACTTC. This translates into CASSLVHGPRETETQYF. Full variable domain (missing parts from reference TRBV5-1 and TRBJ2-5): KAGVTQTPRYLIKTRGQQVTLSCSPISGHRSVSWYQQTPGQGLQFLFEYFSETQRNKGNFPGRFSGRQFSNSRSEMNVSTLELGDSALYLCASSLVHGPRETETQYFGPGTRLLVL.

This clonotype was recorded many times. The CDR3 DNA is TGTGCCAGCAGTTTGGACGGAACCTACGAGCAGTACTTC. Protein product: CASSLDGTYEQYF. The chain employs TRBV28 and TRBJ2-7; D is undetermined. Germline loops: CDR1 MDHEN, CDR2 SYDVKM. This CDR3 contains 13 residues. V was cut by 3 bases and J by 2 bases, with 8 bases left in between.

The CDR3 here is CSASGTSDEQYF. The CDR3 DNA is TGCAGTGCTTCCGGGACTAGCGACGAGCAGTACTTC. This chain uses TRBV20-1 with TRBJ2-7, with 10 bases aligning to TRBD2. CDR1 is DFQATT and CDR2 is SNEGSKA in the germline V gene (reference sequence). Trimming cost V 5 bases and J 5 bases; bases outside gene matches: 3. This CDR3 region has 12 residues.

The V call is TRBV6-4, the J call TRBJ2-7; 7 bases match TRBD2. The CDR3 is 14 amino acids. The ends lost 8 bases at V and 0 bases at J; junction bases unmatched: 7. Germline CDR1 MRHNA, CDR2 SNTAGT. CDR3 coding DNA: TGTGCCAGCCTGAGCGGGAAAAGCTCCTACGAGCAGTACGTC. It specifies CASLSGKSSYEQYV.

This clonotype was counted between two and nine times. The rearrangement links TRBV27 to TRBJ2-2; 8 bases map to TRBD2. The V and J ends lost 6 bases and 4 bases, in that order; junction bases with no gene match: 7. The CDR3 consists of 15 residues. Germline lookup yields CDR1 MNHEY and CDR2 SMNVEV (reference sequence). The CDR3 sequence is CASRRRLAFTGELFF. CDR3 DNA sequence: TGTGCCAGCAGAAGGAGACTAGCGTTCACCGGGGAGCTGTTTTTT.

This chain links TRBV18 with TRBJ1-1, with a tentative D call TRBD1 (5 bases). This CDR3 contains 13 residues. The germline V gene has CDR1 KGHSH and CDR2 LQKENI. Trimming shortened V by 1 base and J by 6 bases, and 9 bases separated the two germline ends. The chain's CDR3 is CASSPQGYAEAFF. In nucleotides, the CDR3 is TGTGCCAGCTCACCACAGGGGTACGCTGAAGCTTTCTTT.

This clonotype has more than one count but fewer than ten. The genes are TRBV21-1 and TRBJ1-2. TRBV21-1 is a pseudogene locus. The CDR3 loop spans 12 amino acids. The chain's CDR3 is CASSTGNYGYTF. The CDR3 DNA is TGTGCCAGCAGCACGGGGAACTATGGCTACACCTTC.